This T cell receptor beta chain appears in the sequencing data of a study of control samples from healthy donors and cancer patients. Repertoires were generated with immunoSEQ multiplex PCR, while TCRdb's copy carries only in-frame clones and drops some. The sample lists 100,000 to 150,000 clones, around 93% occurring once. The CDR3 runs to 14 residues. V trimming: 7 bases; J trimming: 1 base; junction bases outside the gene matches: 5. Per germline, CDR1 SNHLY and CDR2 FYNNEI. V gene TRBV2 combines with J gene TRBJ2-3; 7 bases map to TRBD1. Source material: blood. This TCR derives from a woman in her forties or fifties in good health. The CDR3 spells CASKPGQRTDTQYF. The DNA of the CDR3 is TGTGCCAGCAAGCCGGGACAGCGCACAGATACGCAGTATTTT.